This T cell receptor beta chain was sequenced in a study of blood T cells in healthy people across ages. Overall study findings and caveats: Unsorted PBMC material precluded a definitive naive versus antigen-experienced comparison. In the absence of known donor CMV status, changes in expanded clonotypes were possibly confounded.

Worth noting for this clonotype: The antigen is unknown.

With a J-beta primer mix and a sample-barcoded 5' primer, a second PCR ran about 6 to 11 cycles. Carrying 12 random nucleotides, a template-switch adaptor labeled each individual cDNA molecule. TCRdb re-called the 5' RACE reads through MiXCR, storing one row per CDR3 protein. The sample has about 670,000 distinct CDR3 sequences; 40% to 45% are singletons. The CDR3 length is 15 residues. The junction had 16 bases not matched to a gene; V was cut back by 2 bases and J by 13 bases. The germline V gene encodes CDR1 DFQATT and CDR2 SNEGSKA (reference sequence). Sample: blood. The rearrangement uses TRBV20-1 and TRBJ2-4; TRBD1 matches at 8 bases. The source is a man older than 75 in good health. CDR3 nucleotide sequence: TGCAGTGCTAGAAAGCAGACAGGGGCAGCCCGTGGGCAGTACTTC. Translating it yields CSARKQTGAARGQYF.